This T cell receptor beta chain was captured in a study of stem cell transplantation in POMP-related autoinflammatory disease. From germline, CDR1 is SGHRS and CDR2 YFSETQ. This CDR3 has 14 amino acids. V lost 5 bases and J lost 4; bases outside the gene matches: 3. TCRdb's copy holds only in-frame clones and misses some; the assay was immunoSEQ multiplex PCR. The table has about 26,000 clones, around four fifths seen once. On this clone itself: The target antigen is unknown.

Whole-study results and caveats: Unique TRB V-J gene pairings were limited in number in patients with PRAID. Across all analyzed T-cell subsets, patients with PRAID tended toward reduced diversity and increased clonality.

The clonotype comes from a human donor with POMP-related autoinflammation and immune dysregulation (PRAID). The genes are TRBV5-1 and TRBJ2-1, with TRBD2 matching 10 bases. The material sequenced was CD4+ T cells from PBMCs, taken before stem cell transplantation. The CDR3 reads CASRGTSAYNEQFF. The CDR3 DNA is TGCGCCAGCAGAGGGACTAGCGCTTACAATGAGCAGTTCTTC. The full variable domain, its missing parts supplied by reference TRBV5-1 and TRBJ2-1, is KAGVTQTPRYLIKTRGQQVTLSCSPISGHRSVSWYQQTPGQGLQFLFEYFSETQRNKGNFPGRFSGRQFSNSRSEMNVSTLELGDSALYLCASRGTSAYNEQFFGPGTRLTVL.